This TCR beta chain emerged from a study of early T cells in non-severe SARS-CoV-2 infection. This clonotype was observed many times. Per germline, CDR1 LNHDA and CDR2 SQIVND (reference sequence). V was shortened by 6 bases and J by 2 bases, with 9 bases between the two germline ends. This CDR3 region has 13 residues. TCRdb called the 5' RACE reads again in MiXCR, with one record for every CDR3 protein. This table holds some 45,000 distinct CDR3 sequences, approximately 5.9% found once. This TCR derives from an adult who was a healthcare worker with PCR-confirmed SARS-CoV-2 infection or an uninfected control (not recorded which). The chain uses TRBV19 and TRBJ2-3, with D uncertain. Sequences were derived from whole blood, sampled at baseline. This chain's CDR3 is CASRTSSTDTQYF. The CDR3 DNA sequence: TGTGCCAGTAGGACCTCGTCCACAGATACGCAGTATTTT.